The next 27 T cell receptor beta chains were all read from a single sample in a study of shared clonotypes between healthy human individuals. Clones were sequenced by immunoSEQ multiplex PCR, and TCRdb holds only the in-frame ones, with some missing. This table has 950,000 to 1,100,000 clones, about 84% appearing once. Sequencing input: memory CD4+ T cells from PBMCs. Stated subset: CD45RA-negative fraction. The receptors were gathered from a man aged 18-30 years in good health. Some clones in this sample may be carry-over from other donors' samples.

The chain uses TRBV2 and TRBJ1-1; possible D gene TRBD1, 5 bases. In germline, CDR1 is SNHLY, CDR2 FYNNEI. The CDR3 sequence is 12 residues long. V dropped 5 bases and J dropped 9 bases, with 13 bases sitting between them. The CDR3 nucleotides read TGTGCCAGCAGTTGGCTGGGGACCCAAGCTTTCTTT. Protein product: CASSWLGTQAFF. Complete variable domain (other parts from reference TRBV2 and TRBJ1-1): EPEVTQTPSHQVTQMGQEVILRCVPISNHLYFYWYRQILGQKVEFLVSFYNNEISEKSEIFDDQFSVERPDGSNFTLKIRSTKLEDSAMYFCASSWLGTQAFFGQGTRLTVV.

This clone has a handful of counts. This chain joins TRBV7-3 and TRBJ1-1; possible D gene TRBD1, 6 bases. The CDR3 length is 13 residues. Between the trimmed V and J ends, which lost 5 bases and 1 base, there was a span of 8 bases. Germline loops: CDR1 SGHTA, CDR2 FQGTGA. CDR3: CASSEGQNTEAFF. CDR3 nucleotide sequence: TGTGCCAGCAGCGAGGGACAGAACACTGAAGCTTTCTTT.

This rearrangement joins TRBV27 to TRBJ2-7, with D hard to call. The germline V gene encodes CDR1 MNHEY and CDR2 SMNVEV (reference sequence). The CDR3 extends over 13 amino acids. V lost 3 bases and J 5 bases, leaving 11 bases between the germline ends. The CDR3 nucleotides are TGTGCCAGCAGTTTGACTCGGCTCCACGAGCAGTACTTC. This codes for CASSLTRLHEQYF.

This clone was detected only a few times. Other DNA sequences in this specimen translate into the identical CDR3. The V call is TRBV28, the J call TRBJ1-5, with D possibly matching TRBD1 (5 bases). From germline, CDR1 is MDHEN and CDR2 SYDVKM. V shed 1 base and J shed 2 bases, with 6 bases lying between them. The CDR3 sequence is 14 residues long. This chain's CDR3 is CASSLLQGNQPQHF. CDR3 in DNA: TGTGCCAGCAGTTTATTACAGGGCAATCAGCCCCAGCATTTT.

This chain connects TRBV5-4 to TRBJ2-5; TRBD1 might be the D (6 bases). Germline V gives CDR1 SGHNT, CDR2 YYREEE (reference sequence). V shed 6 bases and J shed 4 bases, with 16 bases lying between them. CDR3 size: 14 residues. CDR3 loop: CASTIQGGGETQYF. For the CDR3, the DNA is TGTGCCAGCACCATACAGGGTGGAGGAGAGACCCAGTACTTC.

CDR3 DNA sequence: TGTGCCAGCAGCTTGGCCCCCGCAGGGCGGGTAGCTTTCTTT. It translates to CASSLAPAGRVAFF. The chain is built from TRBV5-4 and TRBJ1-1; D might be TRBD1 (5 bases). The CDR3 is 14 residues long. The V gene's germline CDR1 is SGHNT and CDR2 YYREEE (reference sequence). V was clipped by 0 bases and J by 10 bases, with 16 bases between them.

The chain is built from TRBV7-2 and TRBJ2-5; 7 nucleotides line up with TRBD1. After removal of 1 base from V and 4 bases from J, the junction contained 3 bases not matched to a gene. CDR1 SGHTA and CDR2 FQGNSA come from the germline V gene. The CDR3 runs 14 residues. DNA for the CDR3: TGTGCCAGCAGCTTAGGCTACAGGGGAGAGACCCAGTACTTC. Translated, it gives CASSLGYRGETQYF.

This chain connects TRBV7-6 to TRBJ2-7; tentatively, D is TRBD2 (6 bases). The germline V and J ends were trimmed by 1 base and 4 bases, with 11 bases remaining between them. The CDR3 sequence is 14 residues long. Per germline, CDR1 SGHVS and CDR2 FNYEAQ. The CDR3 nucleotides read TGTGCCAGCAGCTTAGTAGCGGCAAATTACGAGCAGTACTTC. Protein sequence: CASSLVAANYEQYF.

The CDR3: CASSPTSGRFNEQFF. The CDR3 nucleotides are TGTGCCAGCAGCCCGACTAGCGGGAGGTTCAATGAGCAGTTCTTC. The chain has TRBV5-4 and TRBJ2-1; 13 bases line up with TRBD2. The germline V gene has CDR1 SGHNT and CDR2 YYREEE (reference sequence). The CDR3 consists of 15 residues. V lost 4 bases, J lost 6 bases, and 4 bases stayed unmatched.

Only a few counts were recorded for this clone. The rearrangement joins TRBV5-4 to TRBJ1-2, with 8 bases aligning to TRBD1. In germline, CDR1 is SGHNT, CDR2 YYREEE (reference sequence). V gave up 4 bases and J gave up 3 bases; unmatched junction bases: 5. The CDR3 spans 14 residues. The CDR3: CASSRQGYDYGYTF. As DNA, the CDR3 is TGTGCCAGCAGCCGACAGGGGTACGACTATGGCTACACCTTC.

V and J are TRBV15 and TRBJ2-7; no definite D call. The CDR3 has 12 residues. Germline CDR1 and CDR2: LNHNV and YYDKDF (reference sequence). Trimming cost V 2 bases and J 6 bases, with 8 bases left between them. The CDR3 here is CATSRTSGEQYF. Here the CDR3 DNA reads TGTGCCACCAGCAGAACTTCGGGCGAGCAGTACTTC.

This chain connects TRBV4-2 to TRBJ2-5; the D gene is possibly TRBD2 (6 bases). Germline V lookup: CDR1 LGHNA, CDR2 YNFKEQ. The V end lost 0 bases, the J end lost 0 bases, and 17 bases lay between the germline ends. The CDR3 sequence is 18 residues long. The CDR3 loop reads CASSQEPNSPGDQETQYF. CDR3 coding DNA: TGTGCCAGCAGCCAAGAACCCAATTCTCCGGGGGACCAAGAGACCCAGTACTTC.

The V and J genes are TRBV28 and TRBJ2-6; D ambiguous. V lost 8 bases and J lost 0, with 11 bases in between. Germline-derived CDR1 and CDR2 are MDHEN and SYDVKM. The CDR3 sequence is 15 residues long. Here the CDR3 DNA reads TGTGCCAGCTCTAGGTTACTCTCTGGGGCCAACGTCCTGACTTTC. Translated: CASSRLLSGANVLTF.

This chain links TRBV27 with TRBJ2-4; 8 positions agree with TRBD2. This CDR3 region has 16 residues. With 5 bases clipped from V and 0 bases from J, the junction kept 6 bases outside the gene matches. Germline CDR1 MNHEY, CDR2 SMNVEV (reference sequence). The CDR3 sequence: CASSPREGLAKNIQYF. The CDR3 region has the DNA TGTGCCAGCAGTCCCCGGGAGGGGTTAGCCAAAAACATTCAGTACTTC.

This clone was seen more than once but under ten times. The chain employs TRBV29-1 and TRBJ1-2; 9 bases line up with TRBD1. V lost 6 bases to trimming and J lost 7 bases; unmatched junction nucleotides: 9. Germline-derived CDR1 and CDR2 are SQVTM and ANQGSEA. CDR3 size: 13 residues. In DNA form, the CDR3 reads TGCAGCGTGAAGGGACAGGGAGCGATTGGCTACACCTTC. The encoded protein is CSVKGQGAIGYTF. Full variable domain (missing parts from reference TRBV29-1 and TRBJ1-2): SAVISQKPSRDICQRGTSLTIQCQVDSQVTMMFWYRQQPGQSLTLIATANQGSEATYESGFVIDKFPISRPNLTFSTLTVSNMSPEDSSIYLCSVKGQGAIGYTFGSGTRLTVV.

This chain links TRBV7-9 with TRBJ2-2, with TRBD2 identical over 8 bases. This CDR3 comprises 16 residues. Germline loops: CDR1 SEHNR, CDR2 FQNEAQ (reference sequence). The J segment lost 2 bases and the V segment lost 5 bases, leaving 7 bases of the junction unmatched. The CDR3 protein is CASSRTSGFNTGELFF. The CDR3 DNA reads TGTGCCAGCAGCCGCACTAGCGGCTTCAACACCGGGGAGCTGTTTTTT.

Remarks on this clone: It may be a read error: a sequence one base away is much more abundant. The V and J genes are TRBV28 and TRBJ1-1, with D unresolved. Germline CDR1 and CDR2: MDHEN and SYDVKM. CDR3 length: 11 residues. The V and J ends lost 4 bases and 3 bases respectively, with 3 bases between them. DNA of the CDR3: TGTGCCAGCAGTTCAGACACTGAAGCTTTCTTT. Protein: CASSSDTEAFF.

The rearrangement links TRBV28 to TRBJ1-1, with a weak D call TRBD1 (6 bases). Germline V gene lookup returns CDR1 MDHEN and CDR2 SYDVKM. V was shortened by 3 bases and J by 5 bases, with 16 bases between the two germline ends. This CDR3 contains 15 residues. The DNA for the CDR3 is TGTGCCAGCAGTTTTCGAGGCGGGGGGCGGACTGAAGCTTTCTTT. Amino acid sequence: CASSFRGGGRTEAFF.

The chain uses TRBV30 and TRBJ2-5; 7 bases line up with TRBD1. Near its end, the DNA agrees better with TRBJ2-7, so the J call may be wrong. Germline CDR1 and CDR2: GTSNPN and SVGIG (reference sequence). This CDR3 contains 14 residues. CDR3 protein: CAWRLLDRVYEQYF. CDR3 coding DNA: TGTGCCTGGAGGCTACTCGACAGGGTCTACGAGCAGTACTTC.

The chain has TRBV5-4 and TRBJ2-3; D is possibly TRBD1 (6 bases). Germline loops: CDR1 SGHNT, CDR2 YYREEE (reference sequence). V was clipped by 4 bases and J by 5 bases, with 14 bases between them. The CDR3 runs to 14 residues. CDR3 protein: CASSADGGGDTQYF. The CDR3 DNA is TGTGCCAGCAGCGCCGATGGGGGCGGAGATACGCAGTATTTT.

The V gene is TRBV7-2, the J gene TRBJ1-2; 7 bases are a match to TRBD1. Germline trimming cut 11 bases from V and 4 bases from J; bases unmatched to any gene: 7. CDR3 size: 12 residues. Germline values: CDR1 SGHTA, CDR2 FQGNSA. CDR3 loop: CALRAGGYGYTF. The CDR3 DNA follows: TGTGCCTTGCGGGCAGGGGGCTATGGCTACACCTTC. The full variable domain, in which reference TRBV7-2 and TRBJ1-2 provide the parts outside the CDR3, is GAGVSQSPSNKVTEKGKDVELRCDPISGHTALYWYRQSLGQGLEFLIYFQGNSAPDKSGLPSDRFSAERTGGSVSTLTIQRTQQEDSAVYLCALRAGGYGYTFGSGTRLTVV.

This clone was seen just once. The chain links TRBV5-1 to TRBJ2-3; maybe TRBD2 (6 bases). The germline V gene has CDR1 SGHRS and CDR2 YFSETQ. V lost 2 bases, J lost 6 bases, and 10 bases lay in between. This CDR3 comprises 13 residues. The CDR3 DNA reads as TGCGCCAGCAGCTTCGGGAGTTCCGATACGCAGTATTTT. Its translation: CASSFGSSDTQYF.

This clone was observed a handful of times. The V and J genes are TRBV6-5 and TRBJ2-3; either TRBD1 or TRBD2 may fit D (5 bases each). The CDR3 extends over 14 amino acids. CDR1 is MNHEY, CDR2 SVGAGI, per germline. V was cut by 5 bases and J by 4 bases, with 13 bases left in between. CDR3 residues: CASSPTWGSDTQYF. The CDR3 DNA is TGTGCCAGCAGTCCGACCTGGGGGTCAGATACGCAGTATTTT.

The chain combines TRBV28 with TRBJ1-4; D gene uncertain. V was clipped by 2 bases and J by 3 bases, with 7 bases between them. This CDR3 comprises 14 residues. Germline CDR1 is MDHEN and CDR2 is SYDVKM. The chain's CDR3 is CASSLPAANEKLFF. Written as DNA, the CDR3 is TGTGCCAGCAGTTTACCCGCCGCTAATGAAAAACTGTTTTTT.

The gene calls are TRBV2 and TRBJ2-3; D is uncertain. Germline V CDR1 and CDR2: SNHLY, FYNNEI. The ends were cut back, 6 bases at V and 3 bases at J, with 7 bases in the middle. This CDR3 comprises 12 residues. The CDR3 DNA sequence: TGTGCCAGCAGGAAGGAGACAGATACGCAGTATTTT. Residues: CASRKETDTQYF.

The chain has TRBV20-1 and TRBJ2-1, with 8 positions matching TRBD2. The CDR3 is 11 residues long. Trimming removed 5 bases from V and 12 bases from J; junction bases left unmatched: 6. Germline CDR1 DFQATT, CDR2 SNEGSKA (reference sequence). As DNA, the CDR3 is TGCAGTGCTGAACACACTAGCGGGCAGTTCTTC. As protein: CSAEHTSGQFF.

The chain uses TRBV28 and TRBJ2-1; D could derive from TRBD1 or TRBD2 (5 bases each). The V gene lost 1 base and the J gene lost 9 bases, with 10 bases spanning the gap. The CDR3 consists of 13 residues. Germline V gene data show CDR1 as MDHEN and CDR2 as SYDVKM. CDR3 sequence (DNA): TGTGCCAGCAGTTTATTTGGGACGGGTGAGCAGTTCTTC. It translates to CASSLFGTGEQFF.